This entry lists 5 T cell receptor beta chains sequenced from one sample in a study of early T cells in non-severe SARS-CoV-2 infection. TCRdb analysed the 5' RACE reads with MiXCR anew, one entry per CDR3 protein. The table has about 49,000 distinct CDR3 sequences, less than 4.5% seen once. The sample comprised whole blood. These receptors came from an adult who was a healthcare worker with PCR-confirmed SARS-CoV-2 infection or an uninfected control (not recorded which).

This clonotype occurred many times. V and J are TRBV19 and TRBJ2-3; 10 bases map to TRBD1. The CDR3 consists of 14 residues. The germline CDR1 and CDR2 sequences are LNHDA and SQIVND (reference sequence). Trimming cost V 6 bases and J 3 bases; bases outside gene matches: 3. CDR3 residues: CASRRTGGTDTQYF. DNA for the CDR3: TGTGCCAGTAGGAGGACAGGGGGAACAGATACGCAGTATTTT.

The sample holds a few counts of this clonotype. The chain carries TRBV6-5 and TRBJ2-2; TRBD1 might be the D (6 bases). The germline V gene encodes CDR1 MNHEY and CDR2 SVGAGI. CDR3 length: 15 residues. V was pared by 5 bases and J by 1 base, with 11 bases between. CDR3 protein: CASSPQTGNTGELFF. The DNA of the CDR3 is TGTGCCAGCAGTCCCCAGACAGGGAACACCGGGGAGCTGTTTTTT.

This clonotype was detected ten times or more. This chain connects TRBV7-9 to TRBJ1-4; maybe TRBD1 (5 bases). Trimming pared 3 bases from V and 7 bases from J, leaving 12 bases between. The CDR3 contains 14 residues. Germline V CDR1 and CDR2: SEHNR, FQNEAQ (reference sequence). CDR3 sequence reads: CASSFGGGSEKLFF. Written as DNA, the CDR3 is TGTGCCAGCAGCTTTGGGGGAGGGTCTGAAAAACTGTTTTTT.

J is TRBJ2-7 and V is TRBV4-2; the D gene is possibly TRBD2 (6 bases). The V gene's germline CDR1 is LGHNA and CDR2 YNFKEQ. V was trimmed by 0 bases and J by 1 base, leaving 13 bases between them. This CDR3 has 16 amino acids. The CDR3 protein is CASSQDRGTESYEQYF. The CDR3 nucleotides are TGTGCCAGCAGCCAAGATCGCGGGACTGAATCCTACGAGCAGTACTTC.

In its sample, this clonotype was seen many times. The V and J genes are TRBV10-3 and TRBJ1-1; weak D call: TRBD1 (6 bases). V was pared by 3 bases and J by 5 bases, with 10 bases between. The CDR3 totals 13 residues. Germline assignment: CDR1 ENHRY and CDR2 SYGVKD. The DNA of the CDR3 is TGTGCCATCAGTGAAGGGGGATGGACTGAAGCTTTCTTT. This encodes CAISEGGWTEAFF.